This TCR beta chain appears in the sequencing data of a study of blood T cell repertoires in COVID-19 (dated by TCRdb to 2018 to 2020). Study-level background: Samples covering the acute and convalescent phases of COVID-19 were provided by collaborators in the United States, Italy and Spain. Nearly every sample came with metadata listing a de-identified subject ID, COVID-19 status, age in years and sex. The repertoires were made available in a free public database intended to serve as a resource for research on the immune response to SARS-CoV-2. The material from the prospective study consisted of cDNA or gDNA derived from T cells, B-cell-depleted T cells, or PBMCs. Where HLA class I and class II types were available, the types were taken from metadata supplied by the sample provider, not from assay-based typing. Samples were obtained from the ongoing ImmuneRACE study (first 160 participants) and from about 1,300 subjects provided by 6 global collaborators. Subjects who had been exposed to COVID-19, were actively infected with it, or had recovered from it provided the deeply sampled blood TCRbeta repertoires that made up the dataset.

Whole blood was collected in K2EDTA tubes by collaborating institutions according to the institutions' own protocols. For TCRbeta analysis, collaborators shipped samples as frozen whole blood, isolated PBMCs, or DNA extracted from either of those sample types. Beyond this particular receptor, the publication reports: Clinical and demographic metadata were provided uncurated, with the amount varying by source and participant.

This clone was picked up a small number of times. Its target antigen remains unknown. Within one base of it there is no much larger clone, and no base qualities were kept. The germline V gene (reference sequence) provides CDR1 LNHDA and CDR2 SQIVND. V is trimmed back by 7 bases and J by 4 bases, and the junction contains 9 bases that no gene match accounts for. The CDR3 covers 15 residues, taking in both the cysteine and the phenylalanine. The only DNA kept is the CDR3, 45 bases in frame from the first base. The immunoSEQ Assay, a bias-controlled multiplex PCR, was used to amplify TCRbeta CDR3 regions from genomic DNA. In the paper's pipeline: Nucleated cell counts per sample were estimated from amplification of reference gene primers within the assay. Sequence reads were collapsed and filtered to measure the absolute abundance of every unique TCRbeta CDR3 rearrangement. For each sample, productive Simpson clonality was calculated by taking the square root of Simpson's diversity index across productive rearrangements. The clones in this table, taken by TCRdb from immuneACCESS, are in-frame only. Not every clone is retained; where verified, under half of the shortfall comes from an unresolved V gene, and the cause of the rest is unknown. The V and J calls and the clone size are those of that table, but D and trimming were determined from the DNA. This sample is represented by roughly 390,000 clones; 85% of them were singletons. In total, the top ten clones hold roughly 3.7% of the sample.

The sequencing input was peripheral blood. The receptor was isolated from a young woman with acute or convalescent COVID-19. The rearranged chain carries TRBV19 and TRBJ1-1, with 10 middle bases fitting TRBD1. The sequenced DNA is TGTGCCAGTAATCTCTGGGACAGGGGAACCACTGAAGCTTTCTTT. This is translated as CASNLWDRGTTEAFF.